Following are 21 T cell receptor beta chains from one sample sequenced in a study of T cells in Graves' hyperthyroidism and ophthalmopathy. Amplified regions were TCR beta CDR3 sequences from RNA transcripts. A first-round RT-PCR of the TCR CDR3 used the HTBI primer set. Using its own MiXCR run on the multiplex PCR reads, TCRdb lists one record per CDR3 protein. This repertoire shows some 720,000 distinct CDR3 sequences, about 16% found once; its top ten account for approximately 8.4%. The source material was blood. The receptor source for this set is a man younger than 35 with Graves' hyperthyroidism.

This clonotype occurred a few times. This CDR3 reads CSVVQGTDTQYF. The CDR3 DNA is TGCAGCGTTGTTCAGGGCACAGATACGCAGTATTTT. The genes are TRBV29-1 and TRBJ2-3; D is undetermined. The V gene lost 4 bases and the J gene lost 1 base, with 6 bases spanning the gap. The CDR3 totals 12 residues. Germline V gene lookup returns CDR1 SQVTM and CDR2 ANQGSEA.

A few counts support this clonotype. A clone one base away is much larger, so this may be a read error. The rearrangement joins TRBV12-5 to TRBJ1-1, with a tentative D call TRBD1 (5 bases). Per the germline V gene, CDR1 is LGHNT and CDR2 is FRNRAP. The CDR3 sequence is 17 residues long. V was shortened by 0 bases and J by 1 base, with 15 bases between the two germline ends. The CDR3 bases are TGTGCTAGTGGTTTGGTCCTTACAAGGGGTACGAACACTGAAGCTTTCTTT. Amino acids: CASGLVLTRGTNTEAFF.

This clonotype was picked up a small number of times. V gene TRBV30 combines with J gene TRBJ1-1; D ambiguous. The CDR3 is made up of 10 amino acids. V was shortened by 6 bases and J by 5 bases, with 7 bases between the two germline ends. CDR1 GTSNPN and CDR2 SVGIG come from the germline V gene (reference sequence). CDR3 sequence reads: CACWRTEAFF. CDR3 DNA: TGTGCCTGTTGGAGGACTGAAGCTTTCTTT.

Concerning this clonotype: One end of the junction varies from germline; a read error may be responsible. The V gene is TRBV7-3, the J gene TRBJ2-7; 7 bases align to TRBD2. Germline-derived CDR1 and CDR2 are SGHTA and FQGTGA. The CDR3 length is 13 residues. The CDR3 here is CASTLGGSREQSF. In DNA form, the CDR3 reads TGTGCCAGCACCCTGGGCGGGAGTCGCGAGCAGTCCTTC.

This clonotype was observed many times. This chain links TRBV28 with TRBJ1-5; 7 positions agree with TRBD1. J was trimmed by 4 bases and V by 6 bases; bases with no gene match: 9. The CDR3 spans 15 residues. CDR1 and CDR2 (germline): MDHEN, SYDVKM. CDR3: CASRIRDSFNQPQHF. For the CDR3, the DNA is TGTGCCAGCAGAATCCGGGACAGTTTTAATCAGCCCCAGCATTTT.

There are a few counts of this clonotype. The rearrangement links TRBV3-1 to TRBJ2-7; D unresolved. Trimming pared 4 bases from V and 6 bases from J, leaving 13 bases between. Germline V gene lookup returns CDR1 LGHDT and CDR2 YNNKEL (reference sequence). This CDR3 is built from 13 residues. CDR3 nucleotides: TGTGCCAGCAGCCGAAGTTTAAGCCCCGAGCAGTACTTC. It codes for CASSRSLSPEQYF.

This clonotype was counted a few times. DNA for the CDR3: TGCGCCAGCAGCTTGGACGGGAGAGAGGCAGATACGCAGTATTTT. Protein: CASSLDGREADTQYF. This chain connects TRBV5-1 to TRBJ2-3, with D possibly being TRBD2 (6 bases). With 0 bases removed from V and 4 bases from J, the gap between germline ends came to 12 bases. This CDR3 comprises 15 residues. The germline CDR1 and CDR2 sequences are SGHRS and YFSETQ.

In its sample, this clonotype was seen many times. The chain has TRBV5-6 and TRBJ2-5; 7 nucleotides align to TRBD1. CDR1 and CDR2 from the germline V gene are SGHDT and YYEEEE. This CDR3 is 13 amino acids long. J lost 4 bases, V lost 4 bases, and 4 bases had no gene match. The CDR3 here is CASSRDSRETQYF. The CDR3 DNA sequence: TGTGCCAGCAGCCGGGACAGTAGAGAGACCCAGTACTTC.

This clonotype was recorded at least ten times. V usage is TRBV28 and J usage is TRBJ2-3, with D tentatively TRBD2 (5 bases). The germline V gene encodes CDR1 MDHEN and CDR2 SYDVKM. The CDR3 length is 15 residues. V dropped 4 bases and J dropped 0 bases, with 11 bases sitting between them. CDR3 nucleotides: TGTGCCAGCAGTTCCCACGGAGGTAGCACAGATACGCAGTATTTT. It codes for CASSSHGGSTDTQYF. The full variable domain, its missing parts supplied by reference TRBV28 and TRBJ2-3, is DVKVTQSSRYLVKRTGEKVFLECVQDMDHENMFWYRQDPGLGLRLIYFSYDVKMKEKGDIPEGYSVSREKKERFSLILESASTNQTSMYLCASSSHGGSTDTQYFGPGTRLTVL.

This clonotype was seen many times. This chain uses TRBV13 with TRBJ1-2; the D gene is possibly TRBD1 (5 bases). Germline V gives CDR1 PRHDT, CDR2 FYEKMQ (reference sequence). The ends were cut back, 11 bases at V and 4 bases at J, with 17 bases in the middle. CDR3 length: 13 amino acids. Here the CDR3 reads CAGGDGNPYGYTF. CDR3 DNA sequence: TGTGCCGGGGGGGACGGAAACCCCTATGGCTACACCTTC.

This clonotype occurred many times. The CDR3 DNA follows: TGTGCCAGCAGTTCCCGGGACAGGGCAGATACGCAGTATTTT. It is translated as CASSSRDRADTQYF. The V call is TRBV28, the J call TRBJ2-3; 9 bases agree with TRBD1. With V trimmed by 4 bases and J by 4 bases, 3 bases remained unmatched. Germline loops: CDR1 MDHEN, CDR2 SYDVKM. CDR3 length: 14 residues.

This sequence joins TRBV7-2 and TRBJ2-7; D might be TRBD1 (5 bases). V dropped 3 bases and J dropped 3 bases, with 15 bases sitting between them. The length of the CDR3 is 15 residues. The germline gives CDR1 SGHTA, CDR2 FQGNSA. CDR3 region: CASSFDSRVGYEQYF. The CDR3 DNA reads as TGTGCCAGCAGCTTCGATAGCAGGGTTGGCTACGAGCAGTACTTC.

This clonotype occurred many times. This sequence joins TRBV2 and TRBJ2-5, with a weak D call TRBD1 (6 bases). The CDR3 is made up of 13 amino acids. Germline V lookup: CDR1 SNHLY, CDR2 FYNNEI. V was pared by 11 bases and J by 4 bases, with 17 bases between. The chain's CDR3 is CAAGRGSVETQYF. CDR3 DNA: TGTGCCGCCGGAAGGGGGTCAGTAGAGACCCAGTACTTC.

Concerning this clonotype: This clone may be a read error of a much larger clone one base away. The J gene is TRBJ1-5, the V gene TRBV7-9; D gene uncertain. Germline CDR1 is SEHNR and CDR2 is FQNEAQ (reference sequence). Trimming removed 5 bases at V and 0 bases at J, with 11 bases between. The CDR3 length is 15 residues. The CDR3 DNA sequence: TGTGCCAGCAGCCTCGGGGAGGGTAGCAATCAGCCCCAGCATTTT. It is translated as CASSLGEGSNQPQHF.

This clonotype appeared a few times. The rearrangement joins TRBV5-1 to TRBJ2-4, with D maybe TRBD2 (6 bases). The CDR3 contains 14 residues. V gave up 4 bases and J gave up 7 bases, with 15 bases separating them. Per the germline V gene, CDR1 is SGHRS and CDR2 is YFSETQ. The CDR3 sequence: CASSQGRGMNIQYF. CDR3 bases: TGCGCCAGCAGCCAGGGCCGGGGGATGAACATTCAGTACTTC.

The chain uses TRBV6-5 and TRBJ2-1; no firm D call. V shed 2 bases and J shed 3 bases, with 8 bases lying between them. This CDR3 spans 14 amino acids. Germline CDR1 is MNHEY and CDR2 is SVGAGI. CDR3 amino acids: CASSYPRNYNEQFF. CDR3 bases: TGTGCCAGCAGTTACCCGCGGAACTACAATGAGCAGTTCTTC.

This clonotype was counted ten times or more. The chain carries TRBV10-3 and TRBJ2-7, with D tentatively TRBD1 or TRBD2 (5 bases each). Germline lookup yields CDR1 ENHRY and CDR2 SYGVKD. With 2 bases removed from V and 3 bases from J, the gap between germline ends came to 11 bases. CDR3 length: 14 residues. CDR3: CAISERGRFYEQYF. In DNA form, the CDR3 reads TGTGCCATCAGTGAGAGGGGACGGTTCTACGAGCAGTACTTC.

This clonotype was counted at least ten times. The V call is TRBV30, the J call TRBJ2-1, with 7 positions matching TRBD1. CDR1 is GTSNPN and CDR2 is SVGIG in the germline V gene (reference sequence). The CDR3 runs to 12 residues. J lost 7 bases, V lost 3 bases, and 3 bases had no gene match. The CDR3 nucleotides read TGTGCCTGGAGGTACAGGGGAAATGAGCAGTTCTTC. Residues: CAWRYRGNEQFF.

The chain couples TRBV29-1 to TRBJ2-7; D is perhaps TRBD1 (6 bases). The V end lost 7 bases, the J end lost 7 bases, and 23 bases lay between the germline ends. The germline V gene has CDR1 SQVTM and CDR2 ANQGSEA. This CDR3 comprises 14 residues. The CDR3 sequence: CSANELGGSGEQYF. CDR3 DNA: TGCAGCGCCAACGAGCTAGGGGGTTCTGGGGAGCAGTACTTC.

Comments on this clonotype: Given a much more abundant clone one base away, this may be a read error. The rearrangement links TRBV29-1 to TRBJ2-1; TRBD2 aligns across 12 bases. Germline V CDR1 and CDR2: SQVTM, ANQGSEA. CDR3 length equals 19 residues. The J segment lost 6 bases and the V segment lost 7 bases, leaving 22 bases of the junction unmatched. This CDR3 is CSAERSLAGGPSIPNEQFF. CDR3 bases: TGCAGCGCCGAACGGTCCCTAGCGGGAGGGCCTTCAATCCCCAATGAGCAGTTCTTC.

The chain uses TRBV29-1 and TRBJ2-5; 9 bases are shared with TRBD2. In germline, CDR1 is SQVTM, CDR2 ANQGSEA. The junction had 11 bases not matched to a gene; V was cut back by 6 bases and J by 3 bases. This CDR3 region has 15 residues. The CDR3 protein is CSVPPSSGTKETQYF. DNA of the CDR3: TGCAGCGTCCCCCCCTCTAGCGGGACCAAAGAGACCCAGTACTTC.